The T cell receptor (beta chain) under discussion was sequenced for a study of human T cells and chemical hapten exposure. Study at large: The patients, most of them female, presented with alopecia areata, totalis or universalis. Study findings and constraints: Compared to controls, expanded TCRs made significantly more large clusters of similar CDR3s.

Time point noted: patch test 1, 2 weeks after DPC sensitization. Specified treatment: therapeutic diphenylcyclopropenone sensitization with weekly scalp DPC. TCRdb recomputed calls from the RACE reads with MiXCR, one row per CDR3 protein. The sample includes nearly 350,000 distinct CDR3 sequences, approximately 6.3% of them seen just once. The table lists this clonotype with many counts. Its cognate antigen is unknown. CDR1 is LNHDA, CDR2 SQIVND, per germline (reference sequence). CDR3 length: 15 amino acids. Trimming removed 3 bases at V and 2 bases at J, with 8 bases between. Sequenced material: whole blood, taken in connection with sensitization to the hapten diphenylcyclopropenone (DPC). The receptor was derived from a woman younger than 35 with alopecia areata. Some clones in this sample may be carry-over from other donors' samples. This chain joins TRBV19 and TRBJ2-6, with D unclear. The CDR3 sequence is CASSMSPTGANVLTF. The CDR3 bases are TGTGCCAGTAGTATGTCTCCCACTGGGGCCAACGTCCTGACTTTC.